What follows describes a single T cell receptor (beta chain). This clone is medium-sized (0.01 to 0.1%) in terms of sample share. Its cognate antigen has yet to be identified. The record has no base qualities; no much larger clone is one base away. Each collaborating institution followed its own protocols to collect whole blood in K2EDTA tubes. For TCRbeta analysis, collaborators shipped samples as frozen whole blood, isolated PBMCs, or DNA extracted from either of those sample types. CDR1 MNHEY and CDR2 SMNVEV are derived from the germline V gene (reference sequence). The V end gives up 3 bases and the J end 0 bases, leaving 8 bases in the junction not matched to a gene. Counted from cysteine to phenylalanine, this CDR3 has 17 amino acids. Of all the DNA, just the CDR3 is kept, 51 bases in frame from base 1. This specimen belongs to a study of blood T cell repertoires in COVID-19 (dated by TCRdb to about 2020). Notes on the research overall: Samples from collaborators originated in the United States, Italy and Spain and spanned both the acute and convalescent phases of COVID-19. The prospective study material was composed of cDNA or gDNA derived from T cells, B-cell-depleted T cells, or PBMCs. Where available, HLA class I and class II types were obtained from metadata supplied by the sample provider rather than from assay-based typing. The sample metadata nearly always contained a de-identified subject ID, COVID-19 status, age in years and sex. A freely available public database, intended as a resource for researchers studying the immune response to SARS-CoV-2, is where the repertoires were released. The samples were drawn from the first 160 participants of the ongoing ImmuneRACE study and from over a thousand subjects provided by 6 global collaborators. The dataset comprised deeply sampled blood TCRbeta repertoires from subjects exposed to, actively infected with, or recovered from COVID-19. General study outcomes and caveats: How much clinical and demographic metadata was included differed by source and by participant, and the metadata was provided uncurated.

The immunoSEQ Assay, a bias-controlled multiplex PCR, was used to amplify TCRbeta CDR3 regions from genomic DNA. The authors' analysis ran thus. Within the assay, amplification of reference gene primers was used to estimate how many nucleated cells each sample contained. Sequence reads were collapsed and filtered to measure the absolute abundance of every unique TCRbeta CDR3 rearrangement. For each sample, productive Simpson clonality was calculated by taking the square root of Simpson's diversity index across productive rearrangements. TCRdb retrieved this table from immuneACCESS and kept in-frame rearrangements only. Not all clones are present; in checked studies, unresolved V genes account for under half, and no reason is known for the remainder. V and J calls and clone size are given by that table; D and trimming were obtained from the DNA. Counted in this sample were around 59,000 clones; almost 90% of them appeared once. In total, the top ten clones hold over 4% of the sample.

This receptor was obtained from a man aged 55-75 years with acute or convalescent COVID-19. The sequencing sample was made of peripheral blood. The rearrangement joined TRBV27 to TRBJ1-5; 7 bases in the middle match TRBD1. The nucleotides read TGTGCCAGCAGTTTTCGGTTCAACAGGGGTAGCAATCAGCCCCAGCATTTT. It codes for CASSFRFNRGSNQPQHF.